The clone carrying this T cell receptor beta chain was detected only a few times. Its antigen is still unknown. This specimen comes from a study of molecular identifiers for immune sequencing clone quantification. Study-wide background: In replicates, the authors split RNA from roughly 18,000 or 92,000 naive CD8 cells five ways and sequenced four.

Whole-study results and caveats: Sizes of highly expanded clones could be underestimated through identical TCRs sharing a barcode.

This CDR3 spans 13 amino acids. The germline CDR1 and CDR2 sequences are MNHEY and SVGEGT. V lost 8 bases and J lost 3; bases outside the gene matches: 4. TCRdb re-called the PCR reads through MiXCR, storing one row per CDR3 protein. The table lists around 480,000 distinct CDR3 sequences, 20% to 25% of them singletons. V is TRBV6-2 or TRBV6-3 and J is TRBJ2-7, with 10 bases matching TRBD2. This receptor was identified in a human donor in good health. Some libraries in this study had Jurkat cell RNA spiked in. Sequencing used naive CD8+ T cells from blood, with Jurkat cell RNA spiked in. As to subset: FACS-sorted CD8+CD4-CCR7+CD45RA+ naive T cells. Here the CDR3 DNA reads TGTGCCAGCGCTGCTAGCGGGAGCTACGAGCAGTACTTC. It encodes CASAASGSYEQYF.